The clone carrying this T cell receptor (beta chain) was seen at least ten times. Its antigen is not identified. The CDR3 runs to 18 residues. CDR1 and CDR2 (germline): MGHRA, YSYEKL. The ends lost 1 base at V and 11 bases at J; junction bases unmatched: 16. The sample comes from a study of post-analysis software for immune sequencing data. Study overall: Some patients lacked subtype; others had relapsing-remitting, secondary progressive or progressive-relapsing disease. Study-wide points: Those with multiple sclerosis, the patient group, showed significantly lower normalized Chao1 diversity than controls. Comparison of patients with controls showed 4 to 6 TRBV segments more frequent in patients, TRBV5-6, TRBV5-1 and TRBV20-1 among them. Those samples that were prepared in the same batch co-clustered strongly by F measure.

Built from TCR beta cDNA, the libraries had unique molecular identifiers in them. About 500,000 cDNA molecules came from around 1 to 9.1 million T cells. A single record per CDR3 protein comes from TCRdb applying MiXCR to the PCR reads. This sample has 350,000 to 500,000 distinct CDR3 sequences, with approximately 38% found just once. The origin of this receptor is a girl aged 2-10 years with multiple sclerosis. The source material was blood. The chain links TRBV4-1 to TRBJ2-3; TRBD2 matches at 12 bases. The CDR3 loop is CASSQGLAGARPGLWQYF. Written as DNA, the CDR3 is TGCGCCAGCAGCCAAGGACTAGCGGGGGCCCGTCCAGGTCTGTGGCAGTATTTT.